This T cell receptor beta chain was identified in a study of control samples from healthy donors and cancer patients. Here immunoSEQ multiplex PCR was the method, and the copy in TCRdb shows in-frame clones only, minus some. The data contain 140,000 to 150,000 clones, approximately 93% of them singletons. The junction had 5 bases not matched to a gene; V was cut back by 0 bases and J by 6 bases. The CDR3 consists of 15 residues. CDR1 and CDR2 from the germline V gene are LNHDA and SQIVND (reference sequence). This TCR was recovered from a man between 18 and 35 years old in good health. This sequence joins TRBV19 and TRBJ2-7; 10 bases line up with TRBD2. The sequenced sample was blood. CDR3 amino acids: CASSIEAGGPSEQYF. CDR3 coding DNA: TGTGCCAGTAGTATAGAAGCGGGAGGGCCCTCCGAGCAGTACTTC.